The clone carrying this TCR beta chain was counted only a few times. Its cognate antigen is unknown. Being one base from a much bigger clone, this may be a read error. Germline V gene sequence: CDR1 SEHNR, CDR2 FQNEAQ (reference sequence). Between the trimmed V and J ends, which lost 2 bases and 3 bases, there was a span of 8 bases. This CDR3 region has 14 residues. Study-level results: Greatest tumor Treg TCR overlap was with tumor naive CD4+ cells.

TCRdb re-derived calls from the 5' RACE reads in MiXCR, one entry per CDR3 protein. Of 10,000 to 15,000 distinct CDR3 sequences listed, about a quarter are singletons. The source material was naive CD4+ T cells sorted from blood. Described subset: naive CD4+ T cells, CD4+CD45RA+CD25-. The V call is TRBV7-9, the J call TRBJ2-1; D not certain. This TCR was sampled from a female donor with breast cancer. The CDR3 nucleotides are TGTGCCAGCAGCTTACGTGGGTGCTACAATGAGCAGTTCTTC. Translated, it gives CASSLRGCYNEQFF.